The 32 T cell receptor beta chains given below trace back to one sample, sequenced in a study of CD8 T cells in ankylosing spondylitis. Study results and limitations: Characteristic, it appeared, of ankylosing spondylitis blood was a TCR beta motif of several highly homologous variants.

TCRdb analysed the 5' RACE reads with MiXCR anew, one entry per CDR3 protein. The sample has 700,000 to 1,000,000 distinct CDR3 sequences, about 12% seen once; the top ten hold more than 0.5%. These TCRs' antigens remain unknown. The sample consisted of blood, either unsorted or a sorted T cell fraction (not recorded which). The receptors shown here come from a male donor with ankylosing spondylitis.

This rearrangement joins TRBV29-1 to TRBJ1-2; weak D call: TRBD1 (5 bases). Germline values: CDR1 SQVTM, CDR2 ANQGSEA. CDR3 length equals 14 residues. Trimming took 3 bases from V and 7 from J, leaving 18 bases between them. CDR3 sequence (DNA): TGCAGCGTTGAGGGCAGGGCCCCTAGGGGTGGCTACACCTTC. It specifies CSVEGRAPRGGYTF. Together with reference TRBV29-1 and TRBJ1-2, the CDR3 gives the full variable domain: SAVISQKPSRDICQRGTSLTIQCQVDSQVTMMFWYRQQPGQSLTLIATANQGSEATYESGFVIDKFPISRPNLTFSTLTVSNMSPEDSSIYLCSVEGRAPRGGYTFGSGTRLTVV.

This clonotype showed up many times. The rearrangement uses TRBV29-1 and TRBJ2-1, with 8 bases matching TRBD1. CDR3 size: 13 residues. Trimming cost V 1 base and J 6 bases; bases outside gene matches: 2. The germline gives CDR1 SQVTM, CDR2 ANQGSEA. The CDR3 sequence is CSVEADRGNEQFF. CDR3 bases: TGCAGCGTTGAAGCCGACAGGGGCAATGAGCAGTTCTTC.

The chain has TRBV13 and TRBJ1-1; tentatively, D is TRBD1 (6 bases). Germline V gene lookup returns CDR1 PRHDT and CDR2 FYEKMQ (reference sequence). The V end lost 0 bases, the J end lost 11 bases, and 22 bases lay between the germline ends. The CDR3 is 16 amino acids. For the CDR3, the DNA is TGTGCCAGCAGCTTAGGGATTCGGGGGGCAAAGGAGGACGCTTTCTTT. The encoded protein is CASSLGIRGAKEDAFF.

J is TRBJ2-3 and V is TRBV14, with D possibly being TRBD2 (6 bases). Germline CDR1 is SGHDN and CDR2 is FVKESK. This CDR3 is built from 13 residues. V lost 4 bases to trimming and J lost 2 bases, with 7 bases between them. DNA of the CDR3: TGTGCCAGCAGCCGGGACTTCACAGATACGCAGTATTTT. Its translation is CASSRDFTDTQYF.

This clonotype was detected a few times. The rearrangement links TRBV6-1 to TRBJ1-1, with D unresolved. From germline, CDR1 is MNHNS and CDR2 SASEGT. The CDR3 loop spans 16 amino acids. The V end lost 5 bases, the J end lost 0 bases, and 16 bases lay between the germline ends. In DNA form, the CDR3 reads TGTGCCAGCAGTCCTCGGGCCTCCTCTATGAACACTGAAGCTTTCTTT. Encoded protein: CASSPRASSMNTEAFF.

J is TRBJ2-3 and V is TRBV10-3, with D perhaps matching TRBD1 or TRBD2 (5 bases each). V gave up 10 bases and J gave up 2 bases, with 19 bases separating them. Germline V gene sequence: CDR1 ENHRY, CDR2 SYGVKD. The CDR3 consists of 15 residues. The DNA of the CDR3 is TGTGCCACAATGGGACCCCACTCGTTCACAGATACGCAGTATTTT. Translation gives CATMGPHSFTDTQYF.

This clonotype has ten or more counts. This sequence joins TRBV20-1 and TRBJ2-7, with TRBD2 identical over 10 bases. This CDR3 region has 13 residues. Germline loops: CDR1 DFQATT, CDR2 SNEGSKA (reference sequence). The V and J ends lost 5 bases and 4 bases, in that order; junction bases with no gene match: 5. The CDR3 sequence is CSAPAGGKYEQYF. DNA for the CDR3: TGCAGTGCTCCAGCGGGAGGGAAATACGAGCAGTACTTC.

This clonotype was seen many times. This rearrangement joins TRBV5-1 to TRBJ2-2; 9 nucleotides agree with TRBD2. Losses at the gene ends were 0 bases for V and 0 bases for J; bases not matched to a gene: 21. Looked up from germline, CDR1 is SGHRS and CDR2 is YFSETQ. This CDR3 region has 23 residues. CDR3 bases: TGCGCCAGCAGCTTGGCCGGGGCTATAAGCGGGAGGAGCGGGCTTCCGAACACCGGGGAGCTGTTTTTT. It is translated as CASSLAGAISGRSGLPNTGELFF.

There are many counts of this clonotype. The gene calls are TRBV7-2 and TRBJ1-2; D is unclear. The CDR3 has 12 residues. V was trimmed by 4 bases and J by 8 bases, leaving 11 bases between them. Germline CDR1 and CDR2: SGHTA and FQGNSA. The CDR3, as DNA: TGTGCCAGCAGCTACTCTAAGAGGGGCTACACCTTC. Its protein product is CASSYSKRGYTF. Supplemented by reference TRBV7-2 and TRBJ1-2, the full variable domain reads GAGVSQSPSNKVTEKGKDVELRCDPISGHTALYWYRQSLGQGLEFLIYFQGNSAPDKSGLPSDRFSAERTGGSVSTLTIQRTQQEDSAVYLCASSYSKRGYTFGSGTRLTVV.

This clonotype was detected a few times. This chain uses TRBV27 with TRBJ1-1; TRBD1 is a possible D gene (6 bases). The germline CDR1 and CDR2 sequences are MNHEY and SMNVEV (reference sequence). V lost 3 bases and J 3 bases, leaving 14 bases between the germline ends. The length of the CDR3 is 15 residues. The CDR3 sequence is CASSFTKQGYTEAFF. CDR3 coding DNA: TGTGCCAGCAGTTTCACAAAACAGGGTTACACTGAAGCTTTCTTT.

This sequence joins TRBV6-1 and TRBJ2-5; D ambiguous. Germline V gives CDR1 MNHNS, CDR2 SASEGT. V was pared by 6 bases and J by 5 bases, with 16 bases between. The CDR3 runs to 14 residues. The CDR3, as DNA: TGTGCCAGCAGGGCTGGGGTTTTGGAGGAGACCCAGTACTTC. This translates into CASRAGVLEETQYF.

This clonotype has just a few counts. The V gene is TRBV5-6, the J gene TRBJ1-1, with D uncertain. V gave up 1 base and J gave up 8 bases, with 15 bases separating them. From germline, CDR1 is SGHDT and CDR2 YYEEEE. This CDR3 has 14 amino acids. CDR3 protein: CASSLISGGGEAFF. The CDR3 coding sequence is TGTGCCAGCAGCTTGATAAGTGGTGGCGGGGAAGCTTTCTTT.

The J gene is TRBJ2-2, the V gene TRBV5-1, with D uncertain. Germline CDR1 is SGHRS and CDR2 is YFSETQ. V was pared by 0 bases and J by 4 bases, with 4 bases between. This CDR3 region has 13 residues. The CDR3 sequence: CASSLVFTGELFF. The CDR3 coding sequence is TGCGCCAGCAGCTTGGTGTTCACCGGGGAGCTGTTTTTT. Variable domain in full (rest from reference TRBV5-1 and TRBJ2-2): KAGVTQTPRYLIKTRGQQVTLSCSPISGHRSVSWYQQTPGQGLQFLFEYFSETQRNKGNFPGRFSGRQFSNSRSEMNVSTLELGDSALYLCASSLVFTGELFFGEGSRLTVL.

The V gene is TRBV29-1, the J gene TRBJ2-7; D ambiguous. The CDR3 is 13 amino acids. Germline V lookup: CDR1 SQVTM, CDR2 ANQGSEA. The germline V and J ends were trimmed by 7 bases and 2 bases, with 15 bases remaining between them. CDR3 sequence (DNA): TGCAGCGGAGAGAAAAATTATACCTACGAGCAGTACTTC. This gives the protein CSGEKNYTYEQYF.

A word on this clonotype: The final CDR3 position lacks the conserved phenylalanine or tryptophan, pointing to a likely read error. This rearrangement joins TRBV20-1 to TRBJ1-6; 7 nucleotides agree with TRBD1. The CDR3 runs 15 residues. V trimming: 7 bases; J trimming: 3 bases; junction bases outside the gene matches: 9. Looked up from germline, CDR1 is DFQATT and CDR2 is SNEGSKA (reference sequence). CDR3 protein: CSVFTRDSYNSPLHY. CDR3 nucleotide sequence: TGCAGTGTTTTTACCCGGGACAGCTATAATTCACCCCTCCACTAT.

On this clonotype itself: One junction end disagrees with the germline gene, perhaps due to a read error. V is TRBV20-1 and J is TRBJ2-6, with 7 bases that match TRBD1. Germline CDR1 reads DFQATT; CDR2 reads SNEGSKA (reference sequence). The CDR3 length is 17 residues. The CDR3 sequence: CCASLPGTVSGANVLTF. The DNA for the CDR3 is TGCTGTGCTAGCCTACCCGGGACAGTCTCTGGGGCCAACGTCCTGACTTTC.

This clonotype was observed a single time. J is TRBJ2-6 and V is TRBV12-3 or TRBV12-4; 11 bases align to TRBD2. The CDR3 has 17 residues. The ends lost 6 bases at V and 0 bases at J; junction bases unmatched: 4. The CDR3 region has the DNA TGTGCCAGCAGGGGACTAGCGGTCCACTCTGGGGCCAACGTCCTGACTTTC. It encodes CASRGLAVHSGANVLTF.

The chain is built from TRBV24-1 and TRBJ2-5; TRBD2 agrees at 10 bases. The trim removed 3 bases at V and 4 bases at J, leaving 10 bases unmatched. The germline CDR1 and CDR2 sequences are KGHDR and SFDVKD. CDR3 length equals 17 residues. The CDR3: CATSDPVLASGRETQYF. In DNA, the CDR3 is TGTGCCACCAGTGATCCCGTCTTAGCTAGCGGGAGAGAGACCCAGTACTTC.

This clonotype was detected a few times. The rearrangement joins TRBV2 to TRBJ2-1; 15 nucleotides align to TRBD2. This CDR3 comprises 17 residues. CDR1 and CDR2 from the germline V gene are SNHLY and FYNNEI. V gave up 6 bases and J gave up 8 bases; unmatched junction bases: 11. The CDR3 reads CASRERTSGGASDEQFF. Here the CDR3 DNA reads TGTGCCAGCAGGGAGAGGACTAGCGGGGGGGCCTCAGATGAGCAGTTCTTC.

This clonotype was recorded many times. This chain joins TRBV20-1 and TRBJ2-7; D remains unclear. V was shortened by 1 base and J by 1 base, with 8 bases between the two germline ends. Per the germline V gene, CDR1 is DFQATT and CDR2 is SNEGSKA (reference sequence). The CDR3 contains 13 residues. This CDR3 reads CSARVYGSYEQYF. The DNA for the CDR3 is TGCAGTGCTAGAGTGTACGGATCCTACGAGCAGTACTTC.

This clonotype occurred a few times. CDR3 DNA: TGTGCCAGCAGGGCTGGGGGGGGGATATATCAGCCCCAGCATTTT. It translates to CASRAGGGIYQPQHF. The chain employs TRBV6-1 and TRBJ1-5; the D gene is possibly TRBD1 (5 bases). V was clipped by 6 bases and J by 5 bases, with 17 bases between them. The CDR3 runs 15 residues. Germline V lookup: CDR1 MNHNS, CDR2 SASEGT.

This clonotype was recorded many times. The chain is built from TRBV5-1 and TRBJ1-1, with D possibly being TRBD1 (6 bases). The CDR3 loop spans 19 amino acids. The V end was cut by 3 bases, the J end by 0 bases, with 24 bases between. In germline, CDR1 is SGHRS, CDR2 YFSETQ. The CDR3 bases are TGCGCCAGCAGCTATGGGGGCAGGAGGACCTTCCTCATGAACACTGAAGCTTTCTTT. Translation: CASSYGGRRTFLMNTEAFF. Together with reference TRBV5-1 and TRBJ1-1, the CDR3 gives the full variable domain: KAGVTQTPRYLIKTRGQQVTLSCSPISGHRSVSWYQQTPGQGLQFLFEYFSETQRNKGNFPGRFSGRQFSNSRSEMNVSTLELGDSALYLCASSYGGRRTFLMNTEAFFGQGTRLTVV.

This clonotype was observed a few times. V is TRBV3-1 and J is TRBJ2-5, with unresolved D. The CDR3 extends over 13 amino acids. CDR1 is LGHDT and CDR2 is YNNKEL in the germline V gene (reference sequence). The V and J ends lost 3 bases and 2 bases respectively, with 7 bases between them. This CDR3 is CASSQNGQETQYF. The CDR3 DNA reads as TGTGCCAGCAGCCAGAACGGACAAGAGACCCAGTACTTC.

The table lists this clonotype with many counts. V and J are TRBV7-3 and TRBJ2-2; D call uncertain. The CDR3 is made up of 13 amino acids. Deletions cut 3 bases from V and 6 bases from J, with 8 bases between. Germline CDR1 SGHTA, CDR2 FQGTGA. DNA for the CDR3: TGTGCCAGCAGCTTGGGCGGTTCCGGGGAGCTGTTTTTT. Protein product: CASSLGGSGELFF.

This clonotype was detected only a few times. Written as DNA, the CDR3 is TGTGCCAGCAGCTTAGTAGGCAGAACTAACTATGGCTACACCTTC. Translating gives CASSLVGRTNYGYTF. The gene calls are TRBV7-9 and TRBJ1-2; no reliable D call. This CDR3 is built from 15 residues. Germline CDR1 and CDR2: SEHNR and FQNEAQ (reference sequence). V was trimmed by 1 base and J by 0 bases, leaving 9 bases between them.

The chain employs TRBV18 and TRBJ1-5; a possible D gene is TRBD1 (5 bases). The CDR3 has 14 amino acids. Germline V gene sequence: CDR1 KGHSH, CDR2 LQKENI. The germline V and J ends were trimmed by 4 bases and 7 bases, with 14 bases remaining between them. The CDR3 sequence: CASSRSTESQPQHF. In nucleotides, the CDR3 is TGTGCCAGCTCACGGTCGACAGAGTCCCAGCCCCAGCATTTT.

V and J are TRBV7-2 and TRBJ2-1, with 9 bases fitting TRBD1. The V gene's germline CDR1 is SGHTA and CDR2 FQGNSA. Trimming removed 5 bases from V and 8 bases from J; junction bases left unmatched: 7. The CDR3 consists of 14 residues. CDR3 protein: CASSADRGGDEQFF. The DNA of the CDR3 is TGTGCCAGCAGCGCGGACAGGGGAGGCGATGAGCAGTTCTTC.

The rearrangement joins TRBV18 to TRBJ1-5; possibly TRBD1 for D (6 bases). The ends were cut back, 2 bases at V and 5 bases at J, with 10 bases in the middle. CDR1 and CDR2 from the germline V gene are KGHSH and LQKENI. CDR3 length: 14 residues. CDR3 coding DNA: TGTGCCAGCTCACCAGGACAGACCTATCAGCCCCAGCATTTT. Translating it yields CASSPGQTYQPQHF.

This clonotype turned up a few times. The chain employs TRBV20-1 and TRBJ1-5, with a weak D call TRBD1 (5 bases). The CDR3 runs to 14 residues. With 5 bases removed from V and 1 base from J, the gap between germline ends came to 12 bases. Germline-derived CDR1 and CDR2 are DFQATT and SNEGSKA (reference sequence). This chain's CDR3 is CSAGRGWSNQPQHF. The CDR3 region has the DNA TGCAGTGCTGGAAGGGGTTGGAGCAATCAGCCCCAGCATTTT.

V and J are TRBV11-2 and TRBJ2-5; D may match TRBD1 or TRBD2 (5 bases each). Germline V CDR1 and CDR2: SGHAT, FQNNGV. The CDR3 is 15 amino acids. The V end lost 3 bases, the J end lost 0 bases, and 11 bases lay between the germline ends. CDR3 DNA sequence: TGTGCCAGCAGCTTGAGGGACGGGTACCAAGAGACCCAGTACTTC. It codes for CASSLRDGYQETQYF.

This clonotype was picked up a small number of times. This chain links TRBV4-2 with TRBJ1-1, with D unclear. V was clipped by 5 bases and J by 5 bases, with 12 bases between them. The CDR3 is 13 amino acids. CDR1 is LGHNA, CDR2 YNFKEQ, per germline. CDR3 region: CASSSQRETEAFF. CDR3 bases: TGTGCCAGCAGCTCCCAGCGGGAGACTGAAGCTTTCTTT.

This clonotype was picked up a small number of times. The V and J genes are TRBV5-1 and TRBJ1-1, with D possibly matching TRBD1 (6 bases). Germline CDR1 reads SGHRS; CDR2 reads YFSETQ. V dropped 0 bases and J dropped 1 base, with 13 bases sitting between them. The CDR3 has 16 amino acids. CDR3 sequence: CASSLGAGARNTEAFF. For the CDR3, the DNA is TGCGCCAGCAGCTTGGGGGCAGGGGCACGGAACACTGAAGCTTTCTTT.